The 18 T cell receptor beta chains below come from one sample, sequenced in a study of OX40 agonist ivuxolimab in advanced cancers. The data were produced by immunoSEQ multiplex PCR, yet TCRdb's version contains in-frame clones alone and is incomplete. Counted here are nearly 90,000 clones, roughly 89% occurring once; the ten biggest clones make up around 1.6%. Sample: CD4+ or CD8+ T cells sorted from blood, taken in a trial of the OX40 agonist ivuxolimab. These receptors all stem from an adult with an advanced solid tumor such as melanoma, head and neck, liver or kidney cancer.

The J gene is TRBJ2-3, the V gene TRBV11-2; 8 bases fit TRBD1. The CDR3 contains 15 residues. Germline loops: CDR1 SGHAT, CDR2 FQNNGV. After removal of 6 bases from V and 2 bases from J, the junction contained 7 bases not matched to a gene. The CDR3 coding sequence is TGTGCCAGCAGACAGGGGGACACGGACACAGATACGCAGTATTTT. Translated: CASRQGDTDTDTQYF.

The rearrangement uses TRBV7-2 and TRBJ2-5; tentative D call: TRBD1 (5 bases). The V gene lost 5 bases and the J gene lost 5 bases, with 18 bases spanning the gap. The V gene's germline CDR1 is SGHTA and CDR2 FQGNSA. CDR3 length: 15 residues. CDR3 coding DNA: TGTGCCAGCAGCCATAGCTGGGCTAGGGGTGAGACCCAGTACTTC. It codes for CASSHSWARGETQYF.

V usage is TRBV14 and J usage is TRBJ2-1; TRBD2 might be the D (5 bases). Trimming took off 1 base at V and 0 bases at J, with 13 bases between the two ends. The CDR3 consists of 17 residues. CDR1 is SGHDN, CDR2 FVKESK, per germline. For the CDR3, the DNA is TGTGCCAGCAGCCAAGTGACCGGGATGAGCTCCTACAATGAGCAGTTCTTC. Residues: CASSQVTGMSSYNEQFF.

The J gene is TRBJ1-2, the V gene TRBV2, with D possibly matching TRBD1 (5 bases). Germline V gene sequence: CDR1 SNHLY, CDR2 FYNNEI. This CDR3 comprises 13 residues. Trimming stripped 6 bases from V and 8 bases from J, with 16 bases between. The CDR3 DNA sequence: TGTGCCAGCAGGAATGGGCAGGGTGGGGGCTACACCTTC. This translates into CASRNGQGGGYTF.

The chain employs TRBV6-5 and TRBJ2-7, with a tentative D call TRBD1 (5 bases). V lost 6 bases and J 3 bases, leaving 12 bases between the germline ends. The CDR3 runs 13 residues. Germline CDR1 is MNHEY and CDR2 is SVGAGI. The CDR3 DNA sequence: TGTGCCAGCAGCCCCCAGGGATTCTACGAGCAGTACTTC. Its translation is CASSPQGFYEQYF.

This rearrangement joins TRBV11-3 to TRBJ2-3; D is uncertain. The CDR3 is 13 amino acids. V dropped 5 bases and J dropped 6 bases, with 12 bases sitting between them. Germline CDR1 SGHNT, CDR2 YENEEA. The CDR3: CASSLGTWDTQYF. CDR3 nucleotide sequence: TGTGCCAGCAGCCTAGGAACATGGGATACGCAGTATTTT.

This sequence joins TRBV5-6 and TRBJ1-1; D ambiguous. V was clipped by 4 bases and J by 0 bases, with 7 bases between them. Per the germline V gene, CDR1 is SGHDT and CDR2 is YYEEEE. The CDR3 runs to 13 residues. The chain's CDR3 is CASSLALNTEAFF. As DNA, the CDR3 is TGTGCCAGCAGCCTGGCGCTGAACACTGAAGCTTTCTTT.

The V and J genes are TRBV11-2 and TRBJ2-7; no clear D gene. Germline-derived CDR1 and CDR2 are SGHAT and FQNNGV. The CDR3 extends over 12 amino acids. The V end was cut by 1 base, the J end by 5 bases, with 6 bases between. The CDR3 sequence is CASSLVVDEQYF. CDR3 DNA sequence: TGTGCCAGCAGCTTAGTGGTGGACGAGCAGTACTTC.

The chain links TRBV7-6 to TRBJ2-2; no firm D call. V dropped 5 bases and J dropped 0 bases, with 7 bases sitting between them. This CDR3 comprises 14 residues. Germline CDR1 reads SGHVS; CDR2 reads FNYEAQ. This CDR3 reads CASSPIPNTGELFF. CDR3 DNA: TGTGCCAGCAGCCCGATACCGAACACCGGGGAGCTGTTTTTT.

The J gene is TRBJ1-2, the V gene TRBV18; D not resolved. The CDR3 consists of 13 residues. Germline lookup yields CDR1 KGHSH and CDR2 LQKENI. Trimming took 9 bases from V and 4 from J, leaving 15 bases between them. The CDR3 region has the DNA TGTGCCAGTCAACCGACGACCACCTATGGCTACACCTTC. Amino acid sequence: CASQPTTTYGYTF.

The chain is built from TRBV6-5 and TRBJ1-2; 7 positions agree with TRBD1. CDR3 length: 14 residues. CDR1 MNHEY and CDR2 SVGAGI come from the germline V gene. Trimming at V came to 5 bases and at J to 8 bases, leaving 11 bases not matched to a gene. Here the CDR3 reads CASSNRPGTVGYTF. CDR3 sequence (DNA): TGTGCCAGCAGTAATCGTCCCGGGACAGTAGGCTACACCTTC.

The V call is TRBV5-4, the J call TRBJ2-7; 8 bases line up with TRBD2. V lost 4 bases and J lost 3; bases outside the gene matches: 6. Per the germline V gene, CDR1 is SGHNT and CDR2 is YYREEE (reference sequence). CDR3 length equals 14 residues. In DNA form, the CDR3 reads TGTGCCAGCAGCGCGGGACTAGGTGTCTACGAGCAGTACTTC. Amino acids: CASSAGLGVYEQYF.

This clone was counted only a few times. This chain connects TRBV2 to TRBJ1-6, with D unresolved. The CDR3 covers 13 residues. CDR1 is SNHLY, CDR2 FYNNEI, per germline. V gave up 4 bases and J gave up 4 bases, with 5 bases separating them. The CDR3, as DNA: TGTGCCAGCAGTGGGGAGTATAATTCACCCCTCCACTTT. Translating it yields CASSGEYNSPLHF.

The chain links TRBV14 to TRBJ2-7; D not certain. V was shortened by 1 base and J by 0 bases, with 16 bases between the two germline ends. This CDR3 contains 17 residues. The germline gives CDR1 SGHDN, CDR2 FVKESK. The CDR3: CASSQVMKTADSYEQYF. As DNA, the CDR3 is TGTGCCAGCAGCCAAGTAATGAAGACCGCCGACTCCTACGAGCAGTACTTC.

The V call is TRBV4-1, the J call TRBJ1-5; D gene unclear. Germline V gene sequence: CDR1 MGHRA, CDR2 YSYEKL. Trimming left V 1 base short and J 0 bases short, with 7 bases between. The length of the CDR3 is 15 residues. The CDR3 DNA reads TGCGCCAGCAGCCAAGTCCTTTATAGCAATCAGCCCCAGCATTTT. This codes for CASSQVLYSNQPQHF.

This clone was seen only once. The chain combines TRBV10-3 with TRBJ1-2; D call uncertain. Deletions cut 0 bases from V and 6 bases from J, with 17 bases between. In germline, CDR1 is ENHRY, CDR2 SYGVKD. There are 16 residues in the CDR3. The CDR3 region has the DNA TGTGCCATCAGTGAGTCGGTGCAACAGCTAACTGATGGCTACACCTTC. This encodes CAISESVQQLTDGYTF.

V usage is TRBV6-5 and J usage is TRBJ2-5; 9 nucleotides match TRBD2. With 0 bases clipped from V and 5 bases from J, the junction kept 7 bases outside the gene matches. The V gene's germline CDR1 is MNHEY and CDR2 SVGAGI. There are 16 residues in the CDR3. The CDR3 sequence is CASSYSRGLARETQYF. CDR3 sequence (DNA): TGTGCCAGCAGTTACTCGAGAGGACTAGCGCGGGAGACCCAGTACTTC.

The chain joins TRBV5-4 to TRBJ2-1; TRBD1 or TRBD2 may be the D gene (5 bases each). V was clipped by 3 bases and J by 7 bases, with 23 bases between them. The CDR3 spans 17 residues. CDR1 SGHNT and CDR2 YYREEE come from the germline V gene (reference sequence). The CDR3 sequence is CASSYKGTAGWDNEQFF. The CDR3 DNA is TGTGCCAGCAGCTACAAAGGGACGGCAGGGTGGGATAATGAGCAGTTCTTC.